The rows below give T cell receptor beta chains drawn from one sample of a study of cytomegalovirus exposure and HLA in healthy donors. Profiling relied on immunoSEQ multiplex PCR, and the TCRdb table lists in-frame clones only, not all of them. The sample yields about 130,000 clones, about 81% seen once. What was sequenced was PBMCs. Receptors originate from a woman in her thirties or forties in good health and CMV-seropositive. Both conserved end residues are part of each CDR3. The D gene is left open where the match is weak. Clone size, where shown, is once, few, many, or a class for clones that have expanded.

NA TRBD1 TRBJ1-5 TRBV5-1 CASSPGTENQPQHF TGCGCCAGCAGTCCCGGGACAGAAAATCAGCCCCAGCATTTT
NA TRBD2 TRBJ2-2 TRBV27 CASSLLAGAGTGELFF TGTGCCAGCAGTTTATTAGCGGGAGCGGGCACCGGGGAGCTGTTTTTT
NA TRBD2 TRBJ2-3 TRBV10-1 CASSEPTSGGADTQYF TGCGCCAGCAGTGAGCCGACTAGCGGGGGGGCGGATACGCAGTATTTT
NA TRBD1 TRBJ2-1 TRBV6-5 CASSARDRVYNEQFF TGTGCCAGCAGTGCCCGGGACAGGGTCTACAATGAGCAGTTCTTC
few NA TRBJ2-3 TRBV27 CASRPWSAGPLENTQYF TGTGCCAGCAGGCCTTGGTCTGCGGGACCTCTCGAGAATACGCAGTATTTT
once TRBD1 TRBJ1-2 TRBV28 CASSLTGGPGYTF TGTGCCAGCAGTCTGACAGGGGGCCCTGGCTACACCTTC
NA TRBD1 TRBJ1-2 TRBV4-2 CASSRTDRAGGYTF TGTGCCAGCAGTCGCACCGACAGGGCTGGAGGCTACACCTTC
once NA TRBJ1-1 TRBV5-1 CASSLGTDRKAFF TGCGCCAGCAGCTTGGGGACAGATCGTAAAGCTTTCTTT
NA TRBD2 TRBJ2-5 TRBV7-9 CASSFTTRLAGDQETQYF TGTGCCAGCAGCTTTACTACCCGACTAGCGGGAGACCAAGAGACCCAGTACTTC
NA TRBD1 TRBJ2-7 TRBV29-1 CSVDGPNRAGGYEQYF TGCAGCGTTGATGGACCGAACCGGGCAGGGGGATACGAGCAGTACTTC
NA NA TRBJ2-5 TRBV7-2 CASSLAWGPPETQYF TGTGCCAGCAGCTTAGCTTGGGGCCCACCGGAGACCCAGTACTTC
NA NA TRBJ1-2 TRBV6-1 CASSEGSGRNGYTF TGTGCCAGCAGTGAAGGGTCAGGGCGGAATGGCTACACCTTC
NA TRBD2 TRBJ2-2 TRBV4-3 CASSLGLAGTGELFF TGCGCCAGCAGCCTCGGACTAGCGGGGACCGGGGAGCTGTTTTTT
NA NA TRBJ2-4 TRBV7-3 CASSSRREPKNIQYF TGTGCCAGCAGCTCCCGCAGGGAACCCAAAAACATTCAGTACTTC
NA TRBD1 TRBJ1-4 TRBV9 CASSVGLGTGENEKLFF TGCGCCAGCAGCGTAGGTCTAGGGACAGGAGAAAATGAAAAACTGTTTTTT
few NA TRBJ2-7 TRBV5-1 CASRRDNGLEQYF TGCGCCAGCAGACGGGACAATGGACTCGAGCAGTACTTC
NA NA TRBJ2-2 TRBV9 CASSVKGGTGELFF TGTGCCAGCAGCGTAAAGGGAGGCACCGGGGAGCTGTTTTTT
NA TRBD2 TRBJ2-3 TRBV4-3 CASSQEFTSGADTQYF TGCGCCAGCAGCCAAGAATTTACTAGCGGGGCAGATACGCAGTATTTT
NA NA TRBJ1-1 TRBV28 CASSLIRGGRSEAFF TGTGCCAGCAGTTTAATTAGAGGGGGAAGGTCTGAAGCTTTCTTT
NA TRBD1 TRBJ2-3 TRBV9 CASSEGTAPSTATQYF TGTGCCAGCAGCGAGGGGACAGCTCCTTCCACAGCTACGCAGTATTTT
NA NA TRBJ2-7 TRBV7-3 CASSAGQGNIEQYF TGTGCCAGCAGCGCCGGCCAGGGGAATATCGAGCAGTACTTC
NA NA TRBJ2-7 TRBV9 CASSQVPAPYEQYF TGTGCCAGCAGCCAAGTCCCTGCGCCCTACGAGCAGTACTTC
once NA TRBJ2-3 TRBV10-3 CAISARSGTDTQYF TGTGCCATCAGTGCTAGGTCTGGCACAGATACGCAGTATTTT
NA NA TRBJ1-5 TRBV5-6 CASSLAGGSNQPQHF TGTGCCAGCAGCTTGGCCGGGGGGAGCAATCAGCCCCAGCATTTT
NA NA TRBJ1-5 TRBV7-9 CASSLSASQPQHF TGTGCCAGCAGCTTATCCGCAAGCCAGCCCCAGCATTTT
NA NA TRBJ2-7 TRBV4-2 CASSQERTETLEQYF TGTGCCAGCAGCCAAGAACGGACTGAAACACTCGAGCAGTACTTC
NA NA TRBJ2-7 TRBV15 CATSTSIDEQYF TGTGCCACCAGCACTAGTATCGACGAGCAGTACTTC
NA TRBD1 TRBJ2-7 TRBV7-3 CASSLTGNVGEQYF TGTGCCAGCAGCTTGACAGGGAACGTCGGCGAGCAGTACTTC
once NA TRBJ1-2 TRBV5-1 CASSPQGMDYGYTF TGCGCCAGCAGCCCTCAGGGGATGGACTATGGCTACACCTTC
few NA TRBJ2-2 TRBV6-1 CASIGKFNTGELFF TGTGCCAGCATCGGGAAATTTAACACCGGGGAGCTGTTTTTT
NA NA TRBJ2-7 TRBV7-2 CASSLSEISYEQYF TGTGCCAGCAGCTTATCTGAGATTTCCTACGAGCAGTACTTC
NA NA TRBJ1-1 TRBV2 CASSDRGRGEAFF TGTGCCAGCAGTGATAGAGGGCGGGGTGAAGCTTTCTTT
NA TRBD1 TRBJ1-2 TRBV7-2 CASSLTLTGTGGLRYTF TGTGCCAGCAGCTTAACGTTGACAGGGACAGGGGGCCTACGCTACACCTTC
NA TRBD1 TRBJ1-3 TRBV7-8 CASSLSTGGFSGNTIYF TGTGCCAGCAGCTTATCGACAGGGGGCTTCTCTGGAAACACCATATATTTT
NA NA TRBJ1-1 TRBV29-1 CSVETGGREAFF TGCAGCGTTGAAACGGGGGGGCGGGAAGCTTTCTTT
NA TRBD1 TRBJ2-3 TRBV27 CASSFGTGDTDTQYF TGTGCCAGCAGTTTCGGGACAGGGGACACAGATACGCAGTATTTT
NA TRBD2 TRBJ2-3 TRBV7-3 CASSSRTSGSTDTQYF TGTGCCAGCAGCTCTCGGACTAGCGGGAGCACAGATACGCAGTATTTT
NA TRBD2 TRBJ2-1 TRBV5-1 CASSTASGSYNEQFF TGCGCCAGCAGTACCGCTAGCGGCTCCTACAATGAGCAGTTCTTC
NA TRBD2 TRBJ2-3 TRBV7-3 CASSFGRLAGITDTQYF TGTGCCAGCAGCTTCGGCCGGCTAGCGGGAATAACAGATACGCAGTATTTT
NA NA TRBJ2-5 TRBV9 CASSAEFGETQYF TGTGCCAGCAGCGCCGAGTTCGGGGAGACCCAGTACTTC
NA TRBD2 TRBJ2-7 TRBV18 CASSSGGSYEQYF TGTGCCAGCTCATCGGGAGGCTCCTACGAGCAGTACTTC
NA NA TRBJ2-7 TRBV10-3 CAILDERSSYEQYF TGTGCCATCTTAGATGAGCGAAGCTCCTACGAGCAGTACTTC
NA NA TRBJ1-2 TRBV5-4 CASSLDFGGGNYGYTF TGTGCCAGCAGCTTGGATTTCGGGGGGGGTAACTATGGCTACACCTTC
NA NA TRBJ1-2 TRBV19 CASSTYSQAGYGYTF TGTGCCAGTAGTACCTATTCACAGGCTGGCTATGGCTACACCTTC
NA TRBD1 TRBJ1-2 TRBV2 CASSTGTDNGYTF TGTGCCAGCAGTACCGGGACAGATAATGGCTACACCTTC